This entry is about one T cell receptor (beta chain). The target antigen is unknown. The source of the sample is a study of cytomegalovirus exposure and HLA in healthy donors. Here immunoSEQ multiplex PCR was the method, and the copy in TCRdb shows in-frame clones only, minus some. The repertoire consists of some 170,000 clones, with about 86% occurring once and the leading ten covering approximately 1.5%. The CDR3 is made up of 15 amino acids. CDR1 and CDR2 from the germline V gene are SGHRS and YFSETQ. The V and J ends lost 0 bases and 5 bases respectively, with 11 bases between them. Study conclusions and caveats: Rarity held for most TCR sequences, but there were some public TCRs that occurred in many donors. In vitro testing confirmed a few CMV-associated chains as specific for CMV antigens. The finding came from a later analysis; first-cohort TCR clusters tended to co-occur in the roughly 110 validation repertoires.

The sequencing input was PBMCs. The sequence derives from a woman in her twenties or thirties in good health and CMV-seronegative. The chain uses TRBV5-1 and TRBJ1-4; D is uncertain. This CDR3 reads CASSLAGMENEKLFF. CDR3 nucleotides: TGCGCCAGCAGCTTGGCCGGCATGGAGAATGAAAAACTGTTTTTT.